This T cell receptor (beta chain) was recovered during a study of T cell repertoires in aging, cancer and after chemotherapy. TRB rearrangements spanning V, D and J were amplified using mixed TRB-A/B primers. MiXCR, applied by TCRdb to the multiplex PCR reads, yields one record per CDR3 protein. Of approximately 20,000 distinct CDR3 sequences in the sample, roughly two fifths were seen once. The length of the CDR3 is 14 residues. Germline V gene lookup returns CDR1 KGHSH and CDR2 LQKENI. Trimming removed 6 bases from V and 0 bases from J; junction bases left unmatched: 3. Amplification of TCR beta used genomic DNA extracted from peripheral blood. This clonotype was seen a handful of times.

The chain carries TRBV18 and TRBJ2-7, with 9 bases fitting TRBD2. This TCR was recovered from a human donor with a solid tumor. Sequenced: blood. CDR3 region: CASSPSGDSYEQYF. In DNA form, the CDR3 reads TGTGCCAGCTCCCCTAGCGGGGACTCCTACGAGCAGTACTTC.